One sample yielded the 5 T cell receptor beta chains listed below, sequenced in a study of cytomegalovirus exposure and HLA in healthy donors. The PCR was carried out with 60 Vbeta primers and 13 Jbeta primers. Clones were sequenced by immunoSEQ multiplex PCR, and TCRdb holds only the in-frame ones, with some missing. Seen here are approximately 91,000 clones, around nine tenths observed once, and the top ten hold about 8.6%. The sample taken for sequencing was PBMCs. The receptor source for this set is a man under 40 in good health and CMV-seropositive.

The chain couples TRBV2 to TRBJ2-1, with TRBD2 as a possible D gene (5 bases). There are 14 residues in the CDR3. Trimming took 6 bases from V and 5 from J, leaving 14 bases between them. CDR1 and CDR2 from the germline V gene are SNHLY and FYNNEI. The CDR3 DNA follows: TGTGCCAGCAGCCTTACTAGGAAGGACAATGAGCAGTTCTTC. Translation gives CASSLTRKDNEQFF.

The genes are TRBV5-1 and TRBJ2-3; D is perhaps TRBD1 (6 bases). Per the germline V gene, CDR1 is SGHRS and CDR2 is YFSETQ. V was trimmed by 1 base and J by 1 base, leaving 10 bases between them. The CDR3 has 15 residues. Here the CDR3 reads CASSLSPGGTDTQYF. The CDR3 DNA reads as TGCGCCAGCAGCTTGTCACCAGGGGGCACAGATACGCAGTATTTT.

V usage is TRBV18 and J usage is TRBJ2-5; 7 bases align to TRBD1. V lost 2 bases, J lost 2 bases, and 2 bases stayed unmatched. Germline-derived CDR1 and CDR2 are KGHSH and LQKENI. The CDR3 runs 14 residues. This chain's CDR3 is CASSPSRGQETQYF. The CDR3 bases are TGTGCCAGCTCACCAAGCAGGGGGCAAGAGACCCAGTACTTC.

This sequence joins TRBV2 and TRBJ2-3; 7 nucleotides line up with TRBD2. Per germline, CDR1 SNHLY and CDR2 FYNNEI. Unmatched junction bases numbered 10, after V lost 7 bases and J lost 0 bases. The CDR3 runs 16 residues. The CDR3 reads CASTPTSSFSTDTQYF. The CDR3 DNA reads TGTGCCAGCACCCCGACTAGCAGTTTTAGCACAGATACGCAGTATTTT.

This chain joins TRBV6-1 and TRBJ2-6; 8 nucleotides align to TRBD1. Looked up from germline, CDR1 is MNHNS and CDR2 is SASEGT. With 0 bases clipped from V and 3 bases from J, the junction kept 4 bases outside the gene matches. The CDR3 consists of 17 residues. This chain's CDR3 is CASSEALTGVGANVLTF. In DNA form, the CDR3 reads TGTGCCAGCAGTGAAGCTTTGACAGGGGTTGGGGCCAACGTCCTGACTTTC.